This entry is about one TCR beta chain. TCRdb re-analysed the RT-PCR reads in MiXCR, keeping a single row per CDR3 protein. The top ten hold just over 3.5% of the sample, which has about 680,000 distinct CDR3 sequences, 11% to 15% seen once. This CDR3 is built from 15 residues. V shed 5 bases and J shed 5 bases, with 15 bases lying between them. CDR1 and CDR2 from the germline V gene are LNHNV and YYDKDF (reference sequence). The chain couples TRBV15 to TRBJ2-2, with D possibly TRBD1 on 6 matching bases. The material sequenced was memory CD4+ T cells from blood. This sequence originates from a female donor in good health, serving as a healthy control. In nucleotides, the CDR3 is TGTGCCACCAGCGGCTTGGGACATGATACCGGGGAGCTGTTTTTT. Its protein is CATSGLGHDTGELFF.